This TCR beta chain was found in a study of T-cell reconstitution after alpha-beta-depleted transplantation in children. Study-level points and caveats: One year post-transplant, T-cell counts and diversity were largely derived from T cells produced anew. Alpha-beta T cells present about two months after transplant were reported to originate from several hundred expanded graft clones. For some patients, TCRbeta diversity was high at day 60 because of recipient T cells and thymic progenitors that survived.

On this clonotype itself: Its specificity is not known.

The germline V gene encodes CDR1 DFQATT and CDR2 SNEGSKA (reference sequence). Trimming took 7 bases from V and 2 from J, leaving 12 bases between them. This CDR3 spans 12 amino acids. Construction of the TCRbeta library involved unique molecular identifiers. Each CDR3 protein gets one entry after TCRdb re-called the PCR reads with MiXCR. The table has approximately 130,000 distinct CDR3 sequences, roughly 10% seen once. The chain joins TRBV20-1 to TRBJ2-7; the D is unclear. The TCR comes from a girl under two years old who had a stem cell transplant for combined immunodeficiency, so the T cells may come from the graft donor. This material consisted of PBMCs, mostly from graft donor cells, taken 180 days after TCRalphabeta/CD19-depleted stem cell transplant. CDR3 sequence: CSETGYTYEQYF. CDR3 nucleotide sequence: TGCAGTGAAACGGGCTACACCTACGAGCAGTACTTC.